These 31 T cell receptor beta chains share one sample of origin, sequenced in a study of T-cell memory formation after mild COVID-19. TCRdb analysed the 5' RACE reads with MiXCR anew, one entry per CDR3 protein. The table lists 470,000 or so distinct CDR3 sequences, around 20% of them singletons. The sample was PBMCs or a T cell subset sorted from them (not recorded which). These receptors originate from an adult woman who had mild COVID-19 (a few samples of this study predate the infection). Cell type and time point are not known.

The V call is TRBV3-1, the J call TRBJ2-7; 8 positions match TRBD1. J gave up 5 bases and V 4 bases, and 7 bases lay outside the gene matches. This CDR3 has 14 residues. Germline V gene sequence: CDR1 LGHDT, CDR2 YNNKEL (reference sequence). CDR3 amino acids: CASSRRDRLHEQYF. As DNA, the CDR3 is TGTGCCAGCAGCCGCCGGGACAGGCTCCACGAGCAGTACTTC.

The table lists this clonotype with many counts. This sequence joins TRBV12-3 or TRBV12-4 and TRBJ2-5, with D possibly matching TRBD2 (6 bases). CDR3 size: 12 residues. The V end lost 6 bases, the J end lost 5 bases, and 10 bases lay between the germline ends. CDR3 sequence reads: CASSLRGETQYF. The CDR3 coding sequence is TGTGCCAGCAGCTTACGGGGGGAGACCCAGTACTTC.

This clonotype was seen more than once but under ten times. The genes are TRBV14 and TRBJ2-1, with 8 bases matching TRBD1. Trimming took 4 bases from V and 2 from J; bases not matched to a gene: 10. Germline CDR1 is SGHDN and CDR2 is FVKESK. The CDR3 totals 17 residues. The CDR3 DNA reads TGTGCCAGCAGCCTCCTAGCCCCAGGGGGCACCTACAATGAGCAGTTCTTC. It specifies CASSLLAPGGTYNEQFF.

This clonotype has at least ten counts. This CDR3 reads CASRTGQGAGTDTQYF. CDR3 DNA sequence: TGTGCCAGCAGAACAGGACAGGGGGCGGGCACAGATACGCAGTATTTT. The V and J genes are TRBV6-5 and TRBJ2-3, with TRBD1 matching 11 bases. Unmatched junction bases numbered 6, after V lost 6 bases and J lost 1 base. The germline V gene encodes CDR1 MNHEY and CDR2 SVGAGI. This CDR3 comprises 16 residues.

J is TRBJ1-1 and V is TRBV30; D ambiguous. The CDR3 spans 11 residues. Germline lookup yields CDR1 GTSNPN and CDR2 SVGIG (reference sequence). Trimming left V 1 base short and J 8 bases short, with 8 bases between. CDR3 sequence (DNA): TGTGCCTGGAGTGCAAACATAGAAGCTTTCTTT. Amino acid sequence: CAWSANIEAFF.

The chain joins TRBV7-2 to TRBJ2-5; no reliable D call. The V and J ends lost 5 bases and 7 bases respectively, with 17 bases between them. This CDR3 comprises 14 residues. CDR1 and CDR2 (germline): SGHTA, FQGNSA. The CDR3 DNA is TGTGCCAGCAGCCCACGTCCTCCTGACGTGACCCAGTACTTC. Translating it yields CASSPRPPDVTQYF.

The chain links TRBV7-3 to TRBJ2-1; 11 bases line up with TRBD2. The germline gives CDR1 SGHTA, CDR2 FQGTGA. V was clipped by 0 bases and J by 2 bases; unmatched bases: 6. The CDR3 is made up of 18 amino acids. CDR3 bases: TGTGCCAGCAGCTTAACGGCTAGCGGGAGGTACCCCTACAATGAGCAGTTCTTC. Translated: CASSLTASGRYPYNEQFF. The full variable domain, rest sourced from reference TRBV7-3 and TRBJ2-1, is GAGVSQTPSNKVTEKGKYVELRCDPISGHTALYWYRQSLGQGPEFLIYFQGTGAADDSGLPNDRFFAVRPEGSVSTLKIQRTERGDSAVYLCASSLTASGRYPYNEQFFGPGTRLTVL.

The genes are TRBV10-3 and TRBJ2-1; maybe TRBD1 (7 bases). This CDR3 has 15 amino acids. V was clipped by 6 bases and J by 2 bases, with 14 bases between them. Germline assignment: CDR1 ENHRY and CDR2 SYGVKD. CDR3 in DNA: TGTGCCATCAGGGACCAGGGGGGACCCTACAATGAGCAGTTCTTC. It is translated as CAIRDQGGPYNEQFF.

This clonotype has only a few counts. The chain carries TRBV9 and TRBJ2-1; 15 nucleotides line up with TRBD2. The CDR3 is 15 residues long. In germline, CDR1 is SGDLS, CDR2 YYNGEE. V dropped 7 bases and J dropped 2; count of bases not matched to a gene: 1. The CDR3 bases are TGTGCCAGCGGACTAGCGGGAGGGCCCTACAATGAGCAGTTCTTC. This codes for CASGLAGGPYNEQFF.

This clonotype was seen a few times. The gene calls are TRBV5-6 and TRBJ2-5; 10 nucleotides line up with TRBD2. The CDR3 runs 16 residues. The trim removed 4 bases at V and 1 base at J, leaving 7 bases unmatched. CDR1 is SGHDT and CDR2 is YYEEEE in the germline V gene. The CDR3 nucleotides are TGTGCCAGCAGCCCGAGGACTAGCGGAATCCAAGAGACCCAGTACTTC. Amino acids: CASSPRTSGIQETQYF.

This chain uses TRBV18 with TRBJ1-1, with 7 positions matching TRBD1. CDR3 length equals 14 residues. Germline CDR1 reads KGHSH; CDR2 reads LQKENI. The J segment lost 2 bases and the V segment lost 7 bases, leaving 7 bases of the junction unmatched. CDR3 sequence: CASWRDSLNTEAFF. The CDR3 coding sequence is TGTGCCAGCTGGCGGGACAGCTTAAACACTGAAGCTTTCTTT.

The CDR3 is CASSVASGATDTQYF. DNA of the CDR3: TGTGCCAGCAGCGTAGCTAGCGGGGCCACAGATACGCAGTATTTT. The chain has TRBV9 and TRBJ2-3; 9 nucleotides agree with TRBD2. Germline V CDR1 and CDR2: SGDLS, YYNGEE. Unmatched junction bases numbered 1, after V lost 0 bases and J lost 2 bases. The CDR3 length is 15 residues.

The genes are TRBV23-1 and TRBJ2-1; unclear D gene. TRBV23-1 is an open reading frame whose function is uncertain. The CDR3 length is 8 residues. The V end was cut by 8 bases, the J end by 9 bases, with 2 bases between. The CDR3 protein is CASSEQFF. In DNA, the CDR3 is TGCGCCAGCTCTGAGCAGTTCTTC.

This clonotype has only a few counts. V and J are TRBV20-1 and TRBJ1-2, with D possibly TRBD1 on 6 matching bases. This CDR3 spans 12 amino acids. V was trimmed by 6 bases and J by 8 bases, leaving 16 bases between them. CDR1 is DFQATT and CDR2 is SNEGSKA in the germline V gene (reference sequence). CDR3: CSARGGANGYTF. CDR3 nucleotide sequence: TGCAGTGCCCGAGGGGGGGCCAACGGCTACACCTTC.

This clonotype has ten or more counts. The gene calls are TRBV15 and TRBJ1-1; possibly TRBD1 for D (6 bases). V dropped 4 bases and J dropped 4 bases, with 13 bases sitting between them. This CDR3 has 14 residues. CDR1 LNHNV and CDR2 YYDKDF come from the germline V gene (reference sequence). The CDR3 coding sequence is TGTGCCACCAGCACCTACAGGGACTTCACTGAAGCTTTCTTT. As protein: CATSTYRDFTEAFF.

In this sample, this clonotype turned up once. The chain combines TRBV4-1 with TRBJ1-2; D uncertain. This CDR3 region has 13 residues. Trimming pared 0 bases from V and 4 bases from J, leaving 6 bases between. The germline V gene encodes CDR1 MGHRA and CDR2 YSYEKL. The DNA for the CDR3 is TGCGCCAGCAGCCAAGACAGGCTCTATGGCTACACCTTC. This encodes CASSQDRLYGYTF.

The V gene is TRBV11-2, the J gene TRBJ1-3; D call uncertain. V lost 8 bases and J lost 0, with 11 bases in between. Germline values: CDR1 SGHAT, CDR2 FQNNGV. This CDR3 is 14 amino acids long. CDR3 bases: TGTGCCAGCCAGCTTATCGACTCTGGAAACACCATATATTTT. This encodes CASQLIDSGNTIYF.

The chain has TRBV9 and TRBJ2-1; 10 bases line up with TRBD2. The CDR3 has 15 amino acids. Trimming removed 0 bases from V and 9 bases from J; junction bases left unmatched: 6. CDR1 and CDR2 from the germline V gene are SGDLS and YYNGEE. The CDR3 region is CASSVVLAGVTEQFF. For the CDR3, the DNA is TGTGCCAGCAGCGTAGTTCTAGCGGGAGTCACTGAGCAGTTCTTC.

This clonotype was detected ten times or more. V and J are TRBV12-3 or TRBV12-4 and TRBJ1-2, with unresolved D. Trimming took 2 bases from V and 8 from J, leaving 18 bases between them. This CDR3 is built from 15 residues. The CDR3 loop is CASSLIIDIPTGYTF. In nucleotides, the CDR3 is TGTGCCAGCAGTTTAATTATTGATATCCCCACGGGCTACACCTTC.

The chain carries TRBV5-1 and TRBJ1-2, with 7 bases matching TRBD1. The CDR3 loop spans 14 amino acids. V lost 8 bases to trimming and J lost 4 bases; unmatched junction nucleotides: 11. CDR1 is SGHRS and CDR2 is YFSETQ in the germline V gene. The CDR3 loop reads CASGNRQGSYGYTF. CDR3 coding DNA: TGCGCCAGTGGTAACCGACAGGGCTCCTATGGCTACACCTTC.

This chain links TRBV6-1 with TRBJ2-7; 13 bases map to TRBD2. The CDR3 extends over 16 amino acids. The junction had 5 bases not matched to a gene; V was cut back by 3 bases and J by 3 bases. The germline gives CDR1 MNHNS, CDR2 SASEGT. In DNA form, the CDR3 reads TGTGCCAGCAGTGATGCGGGACTAGCGGGATACTACGAGCAGTACTTC. This gives the protein CASSDAGLAGYYEQYF.

This clonotype was counted between two and nine times. The rearrangement uses TRBV12-3 or TRBV12-4 and TRBJ2-1; TRBD2 might be the D (6 bases). CDR3 length: 14 amino acids. V lost 10 bases to trimming and J lost 2 bases, with 15 bases between them. The CDR3 bases are TGTGCCACCTTGGAGGGAGGTACCTACAATGAGCAGTTCTTC. Translating gives CATLEGGTYNEQFF.

This clonotype was counted a few times. The chain employs TRBV4-1 and TRBJ1-1, with D maybe TRBD1 (5 bases). CDR1 MGHRA and CDR2 YSYEKL come from the germline V gene. The CDR3 loop spans 16 amino acids. V was cut by 2 bases and J by 0 bases, with 13 bases left in between. The CDR3 bases are TGCGCCAGCAGCCAACTTCTTCCGGGGCTGAACACTGAAGCTTTCTTT. This translates into CASSQLLPGLNTEAFF.

This chain uses TRBV12-3 or TRBV12-4 with TRBJ1-6, with D possibly matching TRBD1 (5 bases). This CDR3 has 18 amino acids. Deletions cut 3 bases from V and 6 bases from J, with 21 bases between. In DNA, the CDR3 is TGTGCCAGCAGTTTTGGGGTCGGGGCGCCCGTCCCTAATTCACCCCTCCACTTT. Translating gives CASSFGVGAPVPNSPLHF.

This chain links TRBV7-3 with TRBJ2-3; TRBD2 is a possible D gene (5 bases). Between the trimmed V and J ends, which lost 0 bases and 5 bases, there was a span of 12 bases. CDR1 is SGHTA, CDR2 FQGTGA, per germline. The CDR3 is made up of 15 amino acids. In nucleotides, the CDR3 is TGTGCCAGCAGCTTAACGGACTTCCCAGGAGATACGCAGTATTTT. Protein: CASSLTDFPGDTQYF. Looking up the rest from reference TRBV7-3 and TRBJ2-3 gives the full variable domain: GAGVSQTPSNKVTEKGKYVELRCDPISGHTALYWYRQSLGQGPEFLIYFQGTGAADDSGLPNDRFFAVRPEGSVSTLKIQRTERGDSAVYLCASSLTDFPGDTQYFGPGTRLTVL.

The chain uses TRBV12-3 or TRBV12-4 and TRBJ2-7; possibly TRBD2 for D (6 bases). The CDR3 runs 14 residues. Trimming took off 6 bases at V and 6 bases at J, with 18 bases between the two ends. CDR3: CASSPTTSYGEQYF. CDR3 DNA: TGTGCCAGCAGCCCCACGACTAGTTACGGCGAGCAGTACTTC.

This clonotype was seen at least ten times. The chain combines TRBV20-1 with TRBJ1-1, with 7 nucleotides matching TRBD1. This CDR3 spans 13 amino acids. Germline trimming cut 6 bases from V and 3 bases from J; bases unmatched to any gene: 7. Germline values: CDR1 DFQATT, CDR2 SNEGSKA (reference sequence). CDR3 region: CSASGGMDTEAFF. DNA of the CDR3: TGCAGTGCCTCAGGGGGGATGGACACTGAAGCTTTCTTT.

The chain combines TRBV12-5 with TRBJ2-5; 7 bases match TRBD1. With V trimmed by 3 bases and J by 2 bases, 6 bases remained unmatched. The CDR3 is 15 residues long. In germline, CDR1 is LGHNT, CDR2 FRNRAP. This CDR3 is CASGFTPGQQETQYF. Written as DNA, the CDR3 is TGTGCTAGTGGTTTCACTCCGGGACAGCAAGAGACCCAGTACTTC.

The chain uses TRBV20-1 and TRBJ1-2; D gene ambiguous. The CDR3 is 16 amino acids. Germline V gives CDR1 DFQATT, CDR2 SNEGSKA (reference sequence). V shed 0 bases and J shed 5 bases, with 19 bases lying between them. This chain's CDR3 is CSARDRTTGSLYGYTF. The CDR3 region has the DNA TGCAGTGCTAGAGATCGTACCACTGGGAGTCTTTATGGCTACACCTTC.

This clonotype was counted between two and nine times. The V gene is TRBV27, the J gene TRBJ1-2, with 7 bases that match TRBD1. The germline gives CDR1 MNHEY, CDR2 SMNVEV (reference sequence). After removal of 4 bases from V and 3 bases from J, the junction contained 2 bases not matched to a gene. CDR3 length: 13 residues. The CDR3 coding sequence is TGTGCCAGCAGTTCGCAGGGGGACTATGGCTACACCTTC. Translating gives CASSSQGDYGYTF.

V usage is TRBV5-1 and J usage is TRBJ2-4; TRBD2 might be the D (6 bases). Germline loops: CDR1 SGHRS, CDR2 YFSETQ. CDR3 length: 15 residues. V gave up 4 bases and J gave up 0 bases, with 11 bases separating them. The CDR3 nucleotides are TGCGCCAGCAGCGCGGGGACCCTAGCCAAAAACATTCAGTACTTC. This translates into CASSAGTLAKNIQYF.